One and the same sample provided the 5 T cell receptor beta chains below, sequenced in a study of T cell responses to AZD1222 COVID-19 vaccine. Profiled with immunoSEQ multiplex PCR; TCRdb holds only in-frame clones, not every one. The data hold under 200,000 clones, with around nine tenths observed a single time. The input for sequencing was peripheral blood, taken on day 0 of AZD1222 vaccination. All receptors derive from an adult in good health.

The J gene is TRBJ2-1, the V gene TRBV9, with 7 positions matching TRBD1. Germline V gene sequence: CDR1 SGDLS, CDR2 YYNGEE. J was trimmed by 8 bases and V by 0 bases; bases with no gene match: 2. The CDR3 contains 13 residues. In DNA form, the CDR3 reads TGTGCCAGCAGCGTAGCTACAGGGGATGAGCAGTTCTTC. The encoded protein is CASSVATGDEQFF.

The genes are TRBV7-9 and TRBJ1-1; D not certain. V dropped 1 base and J dropped 3 bases, with 12 bases sitting between them. The CDR3 consists of 15 residues. Germline CDR1 is SEHNR and CDR2 is FQNEAQ (reference sequence). CDR3 in amino acids: CASSLGSGRDTEAFF. Here the CDR3 DNA reads TGTGCCAGCAGCTTAGGCTCTGGGAGAGACACTGAAGCTTTCTTT.

The chain carries TRBV9 and TRBJ2-1; TRBD2 matches 8 bases. The CDR3 is made up of 15 amino acids. The V segment lost 4 bases and the J segment 0 bases; nucleotides outside the gene matches: 3. Germline V gives CDR1 SGDLS, CDR2 YYNGEE. The CDR3 is CASSTSGSSYNEQFF. CDR3 DNA: TGTGCCAGCAGCACCAGCGGGAGCTCCTACAATGAGCAGTTCTTC.

This chain connects TRBV10-3 to TRBJ2-7; TRBD2 agrees at 7 bases. The length of the CDR3 is 16 residues. CDR1 is ENHRY and CDR2 is SYGVKD in the germline V gene. With V trimmed by 6 bases and J by 0 bases, 11 bases remained unmatched. DNA of the CDR3: TGTGCCATCAGGAGAGGGCGGGGGTCTTACTCCTACGAGCAGTACTTC. Its protein product is CAIRRGRGSYSYEQYF.

This rearrangement joins TRBV12-2 to TRBJ1-2; the table assigns TRBD1, which was not confirmed against the DNA. TRBV12-2 is listed as a pseudogene. This CDR3 spans 17 amino acids. The CDR3 spells CASRLTVGAEFNYGYTF. In nucleotides, the CDR3 is TGTGCAAGTCGCTTAACGGTTGGGGCAGAATTCAACTATGGCTACACCTTC.